This record concerns one T cell receptor (beta chain) sequence. Its antigen remains unknown. The PCR made use of 60 Vbeta and 13 Jbeta primers. Some clones are missing from TCRdb's copy, which holds only in-frame ones; the method was immunoSEQ multiplex PCR. The ten top clones account for around 1.6%, within a sample of about 150,000 clones. The sample comes from a study of cytomegalovirus exposure and HLA in healthy donors. Broader study findings: Accurate predictions that matched the HLA-A and HLA-B alleles of most subjects were reportedly made from TCR beta sequences.

With V trimmed by 7 bases and J by 5 bases, 10 bases remained unmatched. Germline CDR1 reads MDHEN; CDR2 reads SYDVKM. The CDR3 length is 15 residues. This TCR was recovered from a woman in her 50s in good health and CMV-seronegative. The rearrangement joins TRBV28 to TRBJ1-5; 8 nucleotides align to TRBD1. The sequenced sample was PBMCs. CDR3: CASKGGGQAYQPQHF. The CDR3 DNA sequence: TGTGCCAGCAAGGGCGGGGGACAGGCTTATCAGCCCCAGCATTTT. Supplemented by reference TRBV28 and TRBJ1-5, the full variable domain reads DVKVTQSSRYLVKRTGEKVFLECVQDMDHENMFWYRQDPGLGLRLIYFSYDVKMKEKGDIPEGYSVSREKKERFSLILESASTNQTSMYLCASKGGGQAYQPQHFGDGTRLSIL.